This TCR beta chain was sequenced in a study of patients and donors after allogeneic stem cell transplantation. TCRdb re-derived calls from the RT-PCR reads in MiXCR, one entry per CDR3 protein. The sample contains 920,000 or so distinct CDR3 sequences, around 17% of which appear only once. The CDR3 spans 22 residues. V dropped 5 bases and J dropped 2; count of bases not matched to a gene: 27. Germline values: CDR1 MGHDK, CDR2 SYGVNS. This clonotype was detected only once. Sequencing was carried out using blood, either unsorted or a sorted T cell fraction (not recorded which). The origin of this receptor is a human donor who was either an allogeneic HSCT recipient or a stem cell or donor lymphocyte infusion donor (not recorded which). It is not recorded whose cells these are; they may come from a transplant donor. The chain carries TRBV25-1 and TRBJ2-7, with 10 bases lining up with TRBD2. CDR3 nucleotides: TGTGCCAGCAGTCCGCACAGGGTCAAAGGACTAGCGGCACCCAAGGCCCCCTACGAGCAGTACTTC. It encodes CASSPHRVKGLAAPKAPYEQYF.